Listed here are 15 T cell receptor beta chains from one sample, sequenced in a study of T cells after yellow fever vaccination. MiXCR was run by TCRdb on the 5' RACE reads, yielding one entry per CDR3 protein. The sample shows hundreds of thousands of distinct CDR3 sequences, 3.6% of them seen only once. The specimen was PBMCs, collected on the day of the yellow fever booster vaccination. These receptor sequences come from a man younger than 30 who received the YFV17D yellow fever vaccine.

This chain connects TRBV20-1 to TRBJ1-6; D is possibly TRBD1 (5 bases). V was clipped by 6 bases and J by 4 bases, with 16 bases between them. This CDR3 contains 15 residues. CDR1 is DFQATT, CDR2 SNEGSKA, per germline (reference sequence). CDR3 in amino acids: CSAECGDSYNSPLHF. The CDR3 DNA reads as TGCAGTGCGGAATGCGGCGACAGTTATAATTCACCCCTCCACTTT.

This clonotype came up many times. The CDR3: CASSVATGPVYEQYF. CDR3 coding DNA: TGTGCCAGCAGCGTAGCTACGGGTCCCGTCTACGAGCAGTACTTC. The chain carries TRBV9 and TRBJ2-7; D call uncertain. CDR1 is SGDLS, CDR2 YYNGEE, per germline. The CDR3 is made up of 15 amino acids. Trimming pared 0 bases from V and 3 bases from J, leaving 13 bases between.

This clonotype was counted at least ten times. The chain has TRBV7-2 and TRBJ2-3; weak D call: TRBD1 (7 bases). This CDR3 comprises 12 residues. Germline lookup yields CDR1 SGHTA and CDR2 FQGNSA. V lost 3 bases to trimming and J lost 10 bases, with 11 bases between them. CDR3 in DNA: TGTGCCAGCAGCTTTGCCAGGGGGGCGCAGTATTTT. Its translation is CASSFARGAQYF.

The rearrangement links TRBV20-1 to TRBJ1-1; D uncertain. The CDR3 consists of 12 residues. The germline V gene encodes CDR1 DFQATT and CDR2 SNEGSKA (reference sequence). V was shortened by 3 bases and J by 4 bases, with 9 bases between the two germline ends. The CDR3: CSARGGSTEAFF. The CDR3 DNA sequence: TGCAGTGCTAGGGGCGGGAGCACTGAAGCTTTCTTT.

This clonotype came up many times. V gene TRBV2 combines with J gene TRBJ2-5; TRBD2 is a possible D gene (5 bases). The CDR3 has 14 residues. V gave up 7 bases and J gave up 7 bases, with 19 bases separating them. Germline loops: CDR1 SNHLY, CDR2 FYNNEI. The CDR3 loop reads CASKGSGRDVTQYF. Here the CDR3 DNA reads TGTGCCAGCAAAGGGTCCGGCCGGGATGTGACCCAGTACTTC. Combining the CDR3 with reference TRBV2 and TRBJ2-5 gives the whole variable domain EPEVTQTPSHQVTQMGQEVILRCVPISNHLYFYWYRQILGQKVEFLVSFYNNEISEKSEIFDDQFSVERPDGSNFTLKIRSTKLEDSAMYFCASKGSGRDVTQYFGPGTRLLVL.

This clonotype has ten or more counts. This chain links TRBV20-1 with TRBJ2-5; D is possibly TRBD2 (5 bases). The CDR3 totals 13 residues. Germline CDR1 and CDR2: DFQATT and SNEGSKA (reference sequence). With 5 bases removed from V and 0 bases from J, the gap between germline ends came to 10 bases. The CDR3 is CSASDSYQETQYF. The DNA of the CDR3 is TGCAGTGCTTCGGACTCCTACCAAGAGACCCAGTACTTC.

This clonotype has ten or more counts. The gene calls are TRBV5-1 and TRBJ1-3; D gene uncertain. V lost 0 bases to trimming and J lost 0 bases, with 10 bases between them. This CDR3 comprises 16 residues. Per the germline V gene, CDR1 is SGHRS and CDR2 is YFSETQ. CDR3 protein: CASSLGPQSSGNTIYF. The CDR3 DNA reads TGCGCCAGCAGCTTGGGACCGCAGAGCTCTGGAAACACCATATATTTT.

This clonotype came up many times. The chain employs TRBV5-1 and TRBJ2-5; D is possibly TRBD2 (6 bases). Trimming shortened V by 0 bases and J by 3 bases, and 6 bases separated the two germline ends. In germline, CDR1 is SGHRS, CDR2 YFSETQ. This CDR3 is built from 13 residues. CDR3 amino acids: CASSLASEETQYF. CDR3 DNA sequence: TGCGCCAGCAGCTTGGCTAGCGAAGAGACCCAGTACTTC.

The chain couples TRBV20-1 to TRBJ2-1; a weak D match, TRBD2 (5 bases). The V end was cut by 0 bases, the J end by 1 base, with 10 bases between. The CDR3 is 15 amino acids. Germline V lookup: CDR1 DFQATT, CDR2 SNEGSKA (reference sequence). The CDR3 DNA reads TGCAGTGCTAGAGATCTCCAGCGGTCCTACAATGAGCAGTTCTTC. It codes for CSARDLQRSYNEQFF.

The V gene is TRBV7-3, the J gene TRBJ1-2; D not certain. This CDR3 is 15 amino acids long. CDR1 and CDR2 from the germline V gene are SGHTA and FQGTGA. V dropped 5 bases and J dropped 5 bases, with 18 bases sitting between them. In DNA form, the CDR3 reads TGTGCCAGCAGCCAAGGACGGGGTATGGGGTATGGCTACACCTTC. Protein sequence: CASSQGRGMGYGYTF.

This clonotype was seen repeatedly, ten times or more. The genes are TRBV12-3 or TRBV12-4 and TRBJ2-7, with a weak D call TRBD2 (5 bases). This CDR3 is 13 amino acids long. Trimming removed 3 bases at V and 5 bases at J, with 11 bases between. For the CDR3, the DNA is TGTGCCAGCAGTTTTCGGGGTATTCACGAGCAGTACTTC. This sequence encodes CASSFRGIHEQYF.

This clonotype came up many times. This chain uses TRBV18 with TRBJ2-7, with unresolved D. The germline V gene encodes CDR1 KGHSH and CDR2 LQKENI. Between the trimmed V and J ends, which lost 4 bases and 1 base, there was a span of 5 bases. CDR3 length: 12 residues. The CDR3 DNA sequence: TGTGCCAGCTCACGCGAATCCTACGAGCAGTACTTC. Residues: CASSRESYEQYF.

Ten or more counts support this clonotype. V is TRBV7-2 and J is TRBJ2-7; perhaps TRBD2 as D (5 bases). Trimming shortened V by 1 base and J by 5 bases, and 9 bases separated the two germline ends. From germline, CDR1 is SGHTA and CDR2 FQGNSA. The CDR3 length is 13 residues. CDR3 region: CASSLEAENEQYV. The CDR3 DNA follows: TGTGCCAGCAGCTTAGAAGCGGAAAACGAGCAGTACGTC.

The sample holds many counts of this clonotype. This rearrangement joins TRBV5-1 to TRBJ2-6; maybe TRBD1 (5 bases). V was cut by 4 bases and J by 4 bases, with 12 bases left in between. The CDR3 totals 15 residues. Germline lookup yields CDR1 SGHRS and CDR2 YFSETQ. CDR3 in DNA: TGCGCCAGCAGCGGCAGGGTAACCGGGGCCAACGTCCTGACTTTC. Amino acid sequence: CASSGRVTGANVLTF.

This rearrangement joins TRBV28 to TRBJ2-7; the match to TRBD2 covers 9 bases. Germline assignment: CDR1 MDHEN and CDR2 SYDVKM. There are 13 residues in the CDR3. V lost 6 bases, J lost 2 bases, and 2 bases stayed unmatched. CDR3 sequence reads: CASSRLAAYEQYV. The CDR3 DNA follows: TGTGCCAGCAGCCGACTAGCGGCCTACGAGCAGTACGTC.